This T cell receptor (beta chain) was sequenced during a study of graft-versus-host responses after intestinal transplantation. Study-level background: Transplants given to recipients were multivisceral, liver-intestinal, or isolated intestinal. Anti-thymocyte globulin induction was given to all recipients, followed by tacrolimus and steroids for roughly three years. Study-wide points: The study found high graft-versus-host to host-versus-graft clonal ratios in allografts of patients with graft-donor T cell macrochimerism. Among circulating GvH clones, peak levels were associated with early post-transplant declines in HvG clones.

Some clones are missing from TCRdb's copy, which holds only in-frame ones; the method was immunoSEQ multiplex PCR. Of about 90,000 clones listed, more than 85% were seen once; the top ten hold approximately 0.3%. On this clone: The antigen is not known.

The source is a human donor who was the organ donor for an intestinal transplant. Source: unstimulated CD4+ T cells sorted from spleen or lymph node cells, taken before transplant.

Written as DNA, the CDR3 is TGTGCCAGCAGCCCACCCGGGGCAGGGGAAGAGACCCAGTACTTC. Amino acids: CASSPPGAGEETQYF. The V call is TRBV7-9, the J call TRBJ2-5; tentatively, D is TRBD1 (6 bases). Germline V CDR1 and CDR2: SEHNR, FQNEAQ (reference sequence). The CDR3 is 15 amino acids. Trimming shortened V by 5 bases and J by 3 bases, and 16 bases separated the two germline ends. Full variable domain (rest looked up from reference TRBV7-9 and TRBJ2-5): DTGVSQNPRHKITKRGQNVTFRCDPISEHNRLYWYRQTLGQGPEFLTYFQNEAQLEKSRLLSDRFSAERPKGSFSTLEIQRTEQGDSAMYLCASSPPGAGEETQYFGPGTRLLVL.